Listed here are 30 T cell receptor beta chains from one sample, sequenced in a study of T cell repertoires and HLA-DP antigens. TCRdb's copy holds only in-frame clones and misses some; the assay was immunoSEQ multiplex PCR. The sample lists around 70,000 clones; roughly 78% were seen once. Antigens of these TCRs are unknown. Sequencing input: CD4+ T cells from PBMCs. The receptors shown here come from a man in his 60s in good health and CMV-seronegative.

CDR3 in DNA: TGCGCCAGCAGCCAAGATAGGCCGGGCCTTGCCGGGGAGCTGTTTTTT. Its protein product is CASSQDRPGLAGELFF. The V and J genes are TRBV4-1 and TRBJ2-2; D is unresolved. The CDR3 spans 16 residues. CDR1 and CDR2 (germline): MGHRA, YSYEKL. Trimming removed 0 bases from V and 6 bases from J, with 14 bases in between.

This chain connects TRBV2 to TRBJ2-7; D is uncertain. Trimming cost V 2 bases and J 2 bases, with 13 bases left between them. This CDR3 contains 15 residues. Germline V gene data show CDR1 as SNHLY and CDR2 as FYNNEI. CDR3 amino acids: CASSETPGPPYEQYV. DNA for the CDR3: TGTGCCAGCAGTGAAACCCCCGGGCCACCCTACGAGCAGTACGTC.

The rearrangement uses TRBV6-4 and TRBJ2-6; D may be TRBD2 (6 bases). The CDR3 covers 14 residues. Germline values: CDR1 MRHNA, CDR2 SNTAGT. V lost 8 bases to trimming and J lost 4 bases, with 12 bases between them. CDR3 sequence reads: CASGEAPGANVLTF. The DNA of the CDR3 is TGTGCCAGCGGGGAGGCTCCCGGGGCCAACGTCCTGACTTTC.

The chain carries TRBV14 and TRBJ2-1; TRBD1 agrees at 8 bases. V trimming: 4 bases; J trimming: 3 bases; junction bases outside the gene matches: 5. This CDR3 has 15 amino acids. Germline values: CDR1 SGHDN, CDR2 FVKESK. The CDR3 sequence is CASSPQGEYYNEQFF. In nucleotides, the CDR3 is TGTGCCAGCAGCCCACAGGGGGAATACTACAATGAGCAGTTCTTC.

The V gene is TRBV4-2, the J gene TRBJ2-1; perhaps D is TRBD1 or TRBD2 (6 bases each). The CDR3 extends over 16 amino acids. Per the germline V gene, CDR1 is LGHNA and CDR2 is YNFKEQ. Trimming took 4 bases from V and 7 from J, leaving 20 bases between them. CDR3 protein: CASSRTDLRGVNEQFF. The CDR3 DNA sequence: TGTGCCAGCAGCCGGACGGACTTAAGGGGGGTAAATGAGCAGTTCTTC.

The rearrangement links TRBV30 to TRBJ1-1; tentative D call: TRBD1 (6 bases). Germline assignment: CDR1 GTSNPN and CDR2 SVGIG (reference sequence). V was pared by 2 bases and J by 0 bases, with 13 bases between. The CDR3 is 15 amino acids. The CDR3 sequence: CAWSHKGGLNTEAFF. DNA for the CDR3: TGTGCCTGGAGTCACAAAGGGGGGCTGAACACTGAAGCTTTCTTT.

The chain uses TRBV11-1 and TRBJ2-1; 7 positions agree with TRBD1. The CDR3 is made up of 17 amino acids. Germline trimming cut 5 bases from V and 2 bases from J; bases unmatched to any gene: 12. From germline, CDR1 is SGHAT and CDR2 FQDESV (reference sequence). In nucleotides, the CDR3 is TGTGCCAGCAGCCCCCGTCCCGGGACAGAGACCTACAATGAGCAGTTCTTC. This encodes CASSPRPGTETYNEQFF. Full variable domain (rest looked up from reference TRBV11-1 and TRBJ2-1): EAEVAQSPRYKITEKSQAVAFWCDPISGHATLYWYRQILGQGPELLVQFQDESVVDDSQLPKDRFSAERLKGVDSTLKIQPAELGDSAMYLCASSPRPGTETYNEQFFGPGTRLTVL.

The CDR3: CASSWDGVTGELFF. The CDR3 coding sequence is TGTGCCAGCAGCTGGGACGGGGTCACCGGGGAGCTGTTTTTT. The V call is TRBV5-8, the J call TRBJ2-2; tentatively, D is TRBD1 or TRBD2 (5 bases each). Per germline, CDR1 SGHTS and CDR2 YDEGEE. The CDR3 runs 14 residues. V gave up 3 bases and J gave up 4 bases, with 10 bases separating them.

The genes are TRBV4-1 and TRBJ1-2, with 7 bases fitting TRBD1. CDR3 length: 17 residues. Per the germline V gene, CDR1 is MGHRA and CDR2 is YSYEKL. The J segment lost 2 bases and the V segment lost 2 bases, leaving 11 bases of the junction unmatched. The CDR3 sequence: CASSQTDSTGPNYGYTF. DNA of the CDR3: TGCGCCAGCAGCCAAACGGACTCGACAGGGCCCAACTATGGCTACACCTTC.

The chain employs TRBV19 and TRBJ2-1; 11 positions match TRBD2. The V and J ends lost 4 bases and 8 bases, in that order; junction bases with no gene match: 7. The CDR3 has 15 residues. From germline, CDR1 is LNHDA and CDR2 SQIVND (reference sequence). DNA for the CDR3: TGTGCCAGTAGTAGGGATAGCGGGGGGGGCTATGAGCAGTTCTTC. This codes for CASSRDSGGGYEQFF. The complete variable domain, with remaining parts taken from reference TRBV19 and TRBJ2-1, reads DGGITQSPKYLFRKEGQNVTLSCEQNLNHDAMYWYRQDPGQGLRLIYYSQIVNDFQKGDIAEGYSVSREKKESFPLTVTSAQKNPTAFYLCASSRDSGGGYEQFFGPGTRLTVL.

The V gene is TRBV2, the J gene TRBJ1-1; 9 nucleotides agree with TRBD1. V was pared by 4 bases and J by 4 bases, with 10 bases of the junction left unmatched. CDR1 is SNHLY and CDR2 is FYNNEI in the germline V gene. This CDR3 spans 16 amino acids. Here the CDR3 DNA reads TGTGCCAGCAGTGCAGGACAGGGGCAAGTAAGCACTGAAGCTTTCTTT. Amino acids: CASSAGQGQVSTEAFF.

The V and J genes are TRBV9 and TRBJ2-2, with 8 positions matching TRBD2. Germline V CDR1 and CDR2: SGDLS, YYNGEE. V trimming: 2 bases; J trimming: 5 bases; junction bases outside the gene matches: 8. This CDR3 has 16 amino acids. This CDR3 is CASSVFGRARTGELFF. CDR3 nucleotide sequence: TGTGCCAGCAGCGTTTTCGGGAGGGCGCGGACCGGGGAGCTGTTTTTT.

The CDR3 region is CSVTRGQGEQYF. CDR3 nucleotides: TGCAGCGTTACCAGGGGGCAAGGGGAGCAGTACTTC. The V call is TRBV29-1, the J call TRBJ2-7; 8 bases line up with TRBD1. The length of the CDR3 is 12 residues. CDR1 and CDR2 (germline): SQVTM, ANQGSEA. V lost 5 bases and J lost 7; bases outside the gene matches: 7.

This chain connects TRBV7-2 to TRBJ2-3; 7 bases match TRBD2. After removal of 1 base from V and 5 bases from J, the junction contained 9 bases not matched to a gene. This CDR3 has 16 amino acids. Looked up from germline, CDR1 is SGHTA and CDR2 is FQGNSA. The DNA for the CDR3 is TGTGCCAGCAGCTTAGGCCCTCGACTAGCTCAAGATACGCAGTATTTT. This sequence encodes CASSLGPRLAQDTQYF.

The CDR3 sequence is CASSFGQGRGEQYF. The CDR3 DNA sequence: TGTGCCAGCAGCTTCGGGCAGGGGAGAGGCGAGCAGTACTTC. The chain recombines TRBV7-2 with TRBJ2-7, with a possible D match to TRBD1 (6 bases). The germline CDR1 and CDR2 sequences are SGHTA and FQGNSA. The ends were cut back, 3 bases at V and 6 bases at J, with 15 bases in the middle. The CDR3 is 14 residues long.

This chain uses TRBV27 with TRBJ1-5; D gene uncertain. CDR1 and CDR2 from the germline V gene are MNHEY and SMNVEV (reference sequence). V lost 5 bases, J lost 0 bases, and 17 bases lay in between. The CDR3 totals 17 residues. CDR3 protein: CASSQRATSYSNQPQHF. DNA of the CDR3: TGTGCCAGCAGTCAGCGGGCTACCAGTTATAGCAATCAGCCCCAGCATTTT.

The rearrangement links TRBV2 to TRBJ1-1, with D perhaps TRBD1 (6 bases). Germline CDR1 SNHLY, CDR2 FYNNEI. Trimming stripped 10 bases from V and 3 bases from J, with 15 bases between. CDR3 length equals 13 residues. CDR3 region: CATRTESHTEAFF. The DNA of the CDR3 is TGTGCCACAAGGACAGAATCACACACTGAAGCTTTCTTT.

This sequence joins TRBV7-2 and TRBJ1-5; TRBD1 aligns across 7 bases. Trimming cost V 5 bases and J 6 bases; bases outside gene matches: 4. The CDR3 has 13 residues. Germline V gene lookup returns CDR1 SGHTA and CDR2 FQGNSA. In nucleotides, the CDR3 is TGTGCCAGCAGCCAAGGGGGCGGTCAGCCCCAGCATTTT. Its translation: CASSQGGGQPQHF.

V gene TRBV7-9 combines with J gene TRBJ1-5; tentatively, D is TRBD1 (6 bases). The V and J ends lost 2 bases and 6 bases respectively, with 14 bases between them. The CDR3 runs to 15 residues. Germline V gene lookup returns CDR1 SEHNR and CDR2 FQNEAQ (reference sequence). The CDR3 DNA is TGTGCCAGCAGCTTATCGGGAGGGGGTAGTCAGCCCCAGCATTTT. As protein: CASSLSGGGSQPQHF.

This CDR3 reads CASSLGLPGQGEKLFF. CDR3 sequence (DNA): TGTGCCAGCAGCTTAGGCCTACCGGGACAGGGAGAAAAACTGTTTTTT. The chain carries TRBV13 and TRBJ1-4, with 9 bases matching TRBD1. This CDR3 spans 16 amino acids. Germline CDR1 PRHDT, CDR2 FYEKMQ (reference sequence). J was trimmed by 8 bases and V by 0 bases; bases with no gene match: 7.

The V gene is TRBV7-3, the J gene TRBJ2-3; TRBD2 agrees at 14 bases. CDR3 length: 16 amino acids. V trimming: 4 bases; J trimming: 3 bases; junction bases outside the gene matches: 3. Germline assignment: CDR1 SGHTA and CDR2 FQGTGA. In DNA, the CDR3 is TGTGCCAGCAGCTCGGGACTAGCGGGAGTGACAGATACGCAGTATTTT. It yields the protein CASSSGLAGVTDTQYF.

The V call is TRBV19, the J call TRBJ2-1; 9 bases are shared with TRBD2. The ends lost 0 bases at V and 4 bases at J; junction bases unmatched: 10. This CDR3 region has 18 residues. The germline V gene encodes CDR1 LNHDA and CDR2 SQIVND (reference sequence). The CDR3 DNA follows: TGTGCCAGTAGTATAGATCTCGTAGCGGGAGCTGTGTACAATGAGCAGTTCTTC. This translates into CASSIDLVAGAVYNEQFF.

The chain recombines TRBV9 with TRBJ2-5; 13 bases match TRBD2. The germline CDR1 and CDR2 sequences are SGDLS and YYNGEE. This CDR3 has 16 residues. V gave up 3 bases and J gave up 5 bases; unmatched junction bases: 7. Written as DNA, the CDR3 is TGTGCCAGCAGCGCCTTACTAGCGGGAGGGGGGGAGACCCAGTACTTC. Its translation: CASSALLAGGGETQYF.

The rearrangement uses TRBV30 and TRBJ2-1; possible D gene TRBD1, 6 bases. Germline V gene sequence: CDR1 GTSNPN, CDR2 SVGIG (reference sequence). The CDR3 loop spans 14 amino acids. V gave up 7 bases and J gave up 8 bases, with 21 bases separating them. The CDR3 DNA follows: TGTGCCTCCGCGCCGGGGTTTAACAGGGATGAGCAGTTCTTC. Protein sequence: CASAPGFNRDEQFF.

The chain is built from TRBV5-6 and TRBJ1-2; a possible D gene is TRBD1 (6 bases). The germline V gene encodes CDR1 SGHDT and CDR2 YYEEEE. V was trimmed by 7 bases and J by 4 bases, leaving 17 bases between them. This CDR3 is 14 amino acids long. The DNA of the CDR3 is TGTGCCAGCGGCCGGCAGGGGCGCTCCTATGGCTACACCTTC. Its translation is CASGRQGRSYGYTF.

This clone was detected only a few times. J is TRBJ1-3 and V is TRBV6-6, with 11 bases aligning to TRBD1. Trimming took 6 bases from V and 3 from J; bases not matched to a gene: 4. Germline V CDR1 and CDR2: MNHNY, SVGAGI (reference sequence). This CDR3 comprises 15 residues. CDR3: CASSRTGGIGNTIYF. CDR3 nucleotide sequence: TGTGCCAGCAGCCGGACAGGGGGCATTGGAAACACCATATATTTT.

The chain has TRBV7-8 and TRBJ1-6; D gene ambiguous. This CDR3 has 19 residues. V was pared by 1 base and J by 0 bases, with 16 bases between. Germline V gene sequence: CDR1 SGHVS, CDR2 FQNEAQ. The DNA of the CDR3 is TGTGCCAGCAGCTTAGGAACGCCGACGGCGAGCTCCTATAATTCACCCCTCCACTTT. It yields the protein CASSLGTPTASSYNSPLHF. Full variable domain (missing parts from reference TRBV7-8 and TRBJ1-6): GAGVSQSPRYKVAKRGQDVALRCDPISGHVSLFWYQQALGQGPEFLTYFQNEAQLDKSGLPSDRFFAERPEGSVSTLKIQRTQQEDSAVYLCASSLGTPTASSYNSPLHFGNGTRLTVT.

The rearrangement uses TRBV6-5 and TRBJ1-3; D gene ambiguous. The germline V gene encodes CDR1 MNHEY and CDR2 SVGAGI. Trimming cost V 0 bases and J 4 bases, with 7 bases left between them. This CDR3 contains 14 residues. CDR3 nucleotide sequence: TGTGCCAGCAGTTACTCGAGGGAAGGAAACACCATATATTTT. Encoded protein: CASSYSREGNTIYF.

The V gene is TRBV7-6, the J gene TRBJ2-1, with D uncertain. Deletions cut 5 bases from V and 0 bases from J, with 8 bases between. This CDR3 has 14 residues. In germline, CDR1 is SGHVS, CDR2 FNYEAQ. The CDR3 DNA reads as TGTGCCAGCAGCCCTGCCGGCTCCTACAATGAGCAGTTCTTC. This sequence encodes CASSPAGSYNEQFF.

The chain links TRBV7-9 to TRBJ1-5; no clear D. The CDR3 sequence is 15 residues long. V was shortened by 1 base and J by 2 bases, with 9 bases between the two germline ends. In germline, CDR1 is SEHNR, CDR2 FQNEAQ (reference sequence). The CDR3: CASSLGGLGNQPQHF. CDR3 coding DNA: TGTGCCAGCAGCTTAGGAGGACTGGGCAATCAGCCCCAGCATTTT.